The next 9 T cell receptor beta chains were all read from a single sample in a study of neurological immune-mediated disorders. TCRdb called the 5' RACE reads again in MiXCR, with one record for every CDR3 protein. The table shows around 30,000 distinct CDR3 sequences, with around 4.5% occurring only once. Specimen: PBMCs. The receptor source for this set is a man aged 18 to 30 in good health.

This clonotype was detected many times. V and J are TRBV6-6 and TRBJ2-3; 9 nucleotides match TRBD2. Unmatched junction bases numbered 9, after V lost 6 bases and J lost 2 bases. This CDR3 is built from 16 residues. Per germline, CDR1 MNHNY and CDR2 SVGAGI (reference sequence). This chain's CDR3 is CASSQSGGLITDTQYF. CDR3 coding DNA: TGTGCCAGCAGCCAGAGCGGGGGGTTAATCACAGATACGCAGTATTTT.

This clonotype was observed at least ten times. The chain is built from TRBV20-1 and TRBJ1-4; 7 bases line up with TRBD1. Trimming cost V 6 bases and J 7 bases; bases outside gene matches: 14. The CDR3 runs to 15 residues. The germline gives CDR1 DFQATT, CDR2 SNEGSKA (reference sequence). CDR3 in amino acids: CSAFSGGLVGEKLFF. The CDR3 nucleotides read TGCAGTGCCTTCTCAGGGGGGCTGGTTGGTGAAAAACTGTTTTTT.

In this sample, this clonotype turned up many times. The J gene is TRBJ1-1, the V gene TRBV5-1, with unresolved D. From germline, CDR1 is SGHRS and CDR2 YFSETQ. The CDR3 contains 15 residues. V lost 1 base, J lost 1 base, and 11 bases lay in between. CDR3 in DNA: TGCGCCAGCAGCTTGATGAACATTGAGAACACTGAAGCTTTCTTT. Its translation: CASSLMNIENTEAFF.

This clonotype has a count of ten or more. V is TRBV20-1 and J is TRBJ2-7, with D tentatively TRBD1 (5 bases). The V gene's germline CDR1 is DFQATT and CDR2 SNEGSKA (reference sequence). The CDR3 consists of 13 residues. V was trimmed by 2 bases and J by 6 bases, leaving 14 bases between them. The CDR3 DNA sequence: TGCAGTGCTAGACGGGCAGGGTGGGGCGAGCAGTACTTC. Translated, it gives CSARRAGWGEQYF.

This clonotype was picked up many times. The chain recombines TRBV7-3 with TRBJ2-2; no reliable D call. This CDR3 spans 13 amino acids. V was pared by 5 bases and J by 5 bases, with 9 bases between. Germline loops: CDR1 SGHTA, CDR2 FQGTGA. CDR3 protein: CASSQVPTGELFF. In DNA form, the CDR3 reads TGTGCCAGCAGCCAAGTACCAACCGGGGAGCTGTTTTTT.

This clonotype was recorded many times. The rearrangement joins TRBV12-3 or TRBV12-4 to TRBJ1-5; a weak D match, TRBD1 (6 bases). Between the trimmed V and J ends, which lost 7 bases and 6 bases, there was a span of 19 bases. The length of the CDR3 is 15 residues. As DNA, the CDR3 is TGTGCCAGCACTTGGGGGCACGGGAGGGGTCAGCCCCAGCATTTT. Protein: CASTWGHGRGQPQHF.

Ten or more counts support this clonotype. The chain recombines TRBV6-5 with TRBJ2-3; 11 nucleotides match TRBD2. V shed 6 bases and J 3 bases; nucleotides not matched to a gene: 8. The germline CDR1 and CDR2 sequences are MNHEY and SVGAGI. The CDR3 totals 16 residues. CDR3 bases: TGTGCCAGCAGCCCCCGGCCTAGCGGGGGGACAGATACGCAGTATTTT. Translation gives CASSPRPSGGTDTQYF.

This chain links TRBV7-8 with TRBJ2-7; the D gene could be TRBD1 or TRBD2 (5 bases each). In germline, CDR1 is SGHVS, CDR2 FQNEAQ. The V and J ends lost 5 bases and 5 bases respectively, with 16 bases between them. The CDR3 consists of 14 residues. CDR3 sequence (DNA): TGTGCCAGCAGCACACGGACACTAGACCACGAGCAGTACTTC. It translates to CASSTRTLDHEQYF.

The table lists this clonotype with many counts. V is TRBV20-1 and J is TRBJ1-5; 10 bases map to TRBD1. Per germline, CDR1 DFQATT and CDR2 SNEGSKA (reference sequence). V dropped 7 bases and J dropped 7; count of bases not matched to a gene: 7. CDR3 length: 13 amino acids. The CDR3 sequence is CSVRQGAEQPQHF. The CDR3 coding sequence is TGCAGTGTCCGACAGGGGGCTGAGCAGCCCCAGCATTTT.